The 6 T cell receptor beta chains below come from one sample, sequenced in a study of T cells after yellow fever vaccination. TCRdb fed the 5' RACE reads into MiXCR, producing one record per CDR3 protein. The table includes approximately 300,000 distinct CDR3 sequences, 6.8% detected once. Sequencing was performed on PBMCs, taken about 41 days after the first yellow fever vaccination. The source of these receptors is a man between 18 and 35 years old who received the YFV17D yellow fever vaccine.

This clonotype was counted only a few times. The gene calls are TRBV12-3 or TRBV12-4 and TRBJ2-2; no firm D call. Trimming removed 7 bases from V and 6 bases from J, with 15 bases in between. The CDR3 consists of 14 residues. The CDR3 reads CASTLFGDPGELFF. The CDR3 DNA is TGTGCCAGCACTCTATTCGGCGACCCCGGGGAGCTGTTTTTT.

The chain employs TRBV14 and TRBJ1-2; D might be TRBD1 (5 bases). Trimming left V 4 bases short and J 6 bases short, with 21 bases between. The CDR3 totals 16 residues. From germline, CDR1 is SGHDN and CDR2 FVKESK. The CDR3 coding sequence is TGTGCCAGCAGCCTTAATTCGCGGGCCGGGGGACATGGCTACACCTTC. Translating it yields CASSLNSRAGGHGYTF.

The rearrangement uses TRBV30 and TRBJ2-3; 8 bases map to TRBD2. The CDR3 loop spans 15 amino acids. Germline lookup yields CDR1 GTSNPN and CDR2 SVGIG (reference sequence). The V gene end was trimmed by 4 bases and the J gene end by 0 bases; junction bases not matched to a gene: 6. CDR3 sequence (DNA): TGTGCCTGGACTCCGGGAGGGAGTAGCACAGATACGCAGTATTTT. This sequence encodes CAWTPGGSSTDTQYF. Variable domain in full (rest from reference TRBV30 and TRBJ2-3): SQTIHQWPATLVQPVGSPLSLECTVEGTSNPNLYWYRQAAGRGLQLLFYSVGIGQISSEVPQNLSASRPQDRQFILSSKKLLLSDSGFYLCAWTPGGSSTDTQYFGPGTRLTVL.

The rearrangement links TRBV5-4 to TRBJ2-2; D possibly corresponds to TRBD2 (6 bases). With 4 bases removed from V and 4 bases from J, the gap between germline ends came to 11 bases. From germline, CDR1 is SGHNT and CDR2 YYREEE (reference sequence). The length of the CDR3 is 14 residues. The CDR3 region has the DNA TGTGCCAGCAGCCCAACAGCGGGCACCGGGGAGCTGTTTTTT. Its translation: CASSPTAGTGELFF. The full variable domain, with the rest looked up from reference TRBV5-4 and TRBJ2-2, is ETGVTQSPTHLIKTRGQQVTLRCSSQSGHNTVSWYQQALGQGPQFIFQYYREEENGRGNFPPRFSGLQFPNYSSELNVNALELDDSALYLCASSPTAGTGELFFGEGSRLTVL.

This chain connects TRBV5-1 to TRBJ1-1, with a tentative D call TRBD1 (5 bases). Trimming removed 3 bases at V and 0 bases at J, with 15 bases between. Looked up from germline, CDR1 is SGHRS and CDR2 is YFSETQ. There are 16 residues in the CDR3. CDR3 protein: CASSSDSRVLNTEAFF. The CDR3 DNA is TGCGCCAGCAGCTCGGATAGCAGGGTCCTGAACACTGAAGCTTTCTTT.

The chain links TRBV7-2 to TRBJ2-2, with 7 positions matching TRBD1. V lost 5 bases, J lost 7 bases, and 10 bases stayed unmatched. This CDR3 region has 15 residues. CDR1 and CDR2 from the germline V gene are SGHTA and FQGNSA. The CDR3 region has the DNA TGTGCCAGCAGCCCCCAGACAGGGCTCGGCGGGGAGCTGTTTTTT. Protein sequence: CASSPQTGLGGELFF.